This entry is about one T cell receptor beta chain. The entry originates in a study of identical twins. The length of the CDR3 is 15 residues. The V gene lost 6 bases and the J gene lost 1 base, with 15 bases spanning the gap. A universal primer binding site was introduced by template switching. The final cDNA contained unique molecular identifiers. TCRdb re-called the 5' RACE reads with MiXCR, one entry per CDR3 protein. The sample yields 450,000 to 650,000 distinct CDR3 sequences, 13% to 15% seen once. The same sample was also studied in work on yellow fever vaccine responses in identical twins.

The chain links TRBV12-3 or TRBV12-4 to TRBJ1-1; maybe TRBD1 (6 bases). This sequence originates from a woman between 18 and 29 years old in good health. Sequenced input: CD4+ T cells sorted from blood. CDR3 in DNA: TGTGCCAGCAGGGAGATAGGGGGAGAGAACACTGAAGCTTTCTTT. Protein sequence: CASREIGGENTEAFF.